This is a list of T cell receptor beta chains from one sample in a study of radiotherapy plus CTLA-4 blockade in lung cancer. Produced via immunoSEQ multiplex PCR; TCRdb's table is partial and in-frame only. The sample lists about 85,000 clones; more than 75% were seen once. This sample comprised peripheral blood, obtained from a patient treated with radiotherapy plus ipilimumab. These receptors were collected from a human donor with non-small cell lung cancer who had a partial response to radiotherapy plus ipilimumab. The CDR3 runs from the conserved cysteine through the conserved F or W. Each record gives: D gene, J gene, V gene, clone size, CDR3 DNA, CDR3 protein. A D gene is named only where the DNA matches it firmly. Size values are once, few and many counts, or a class for expanded clones, and some rows have none.

D: TRBD1
J: TRBJ1-3
V: TRBV28
size: once
DNA: TGTGCCAGCAACGATGGTAACAGGGGGCCAGGGGGAAACACCATATATTTT
CDR3: CASNDGNRGPGGNTIYF

D: -
J: TRBJ2-3
V: TRBV25-1
size: few
DNA: TGTGCCAGCGGGGGAGAGGGGGGGAGTGTTACGCAGTATTTT
CDR3: CASGGEGGSVTQYF

D: TRBD2
J: TRBJ2-3
V: TRBV9
size: once
DNA: TGTGCCAGCAGCGACACTAGCGGGAGGAATATTCGCCCGACAGATACGCAGTATTTT
CDR3: CASSDTSGRNIRPTDTQYF

D: TRBD1
J: TRBJ1-4
V: TRBV7-2
size: -
DNA: TGTGCCAGCAGCCTAGTAACAGGGGTTGTCGGTGAAAAACTGTTTTTT
CDR3: CASSLVTGVVGEKLFF

D: TRBD2
J: TRBJ2-5
V: TRBV4-2
size: -
DNA: TGTGCCAGCAGCCAAGATTCCGGGAGGGGAGAGACCCAGTACTTC
CDR3: CASSQDSGRGETQYF

D: TRBD2
J: TRBJ2-1
V: TRBV5-1
size: -
DNA: TGCGCCAGCAGCTTCGCCGCGAGCGGGAGTTACAGTGAGCAGTTCTTC
CDR3: CASSFAASGSYSEQFF

D: TRBD1
J: TRBJ1-2
V: TRBV29-1
size: -
DNA: TGCAGCGTTTACAGGGGGCGCGACGGCTACACCTTC
CDR3: CSVYRGRDGYTF

D: -
J: TRBJ1-2
V: TRBV4-1
size: -
DNA: TGCGCCAGCAACCCTTCCCCACAAAACTATGGCTACACCTTC
CDR3: CASNPSPQNYGYTF

D: TRBD2
J: TRBJ2-7
V: TRBV5-1
size: -
DNA: TGCGCCAGCAGCTCTAGCGGGCATTTTTCATACGAGCAGTACTTC
CDR3: CASSSSGHFSYEQYF

D: -
J: TRBJ1-3
V: TRBV6-1
size: -
DNA: TGTGCCAGCAGTGAACGGGGGGTCGCTGGAAACACCATATATTTT
CDR3: CASSERGVAGNTIYF

D: TRBD1
J: TRBJ1-2
V: TRBV2
size: -
DNA: TGTGCCACGGGGGACAGGGGGTACTATGGCTACACCTTC
CDR3: CATGDRGYYGYTF

D: -
J: TRBJ2-3
V: TRBV5-1
size: few
DNA: TGCGCCAGCAGGTCAGGTGCTAGCACAGATACGCAGTATTTT
CDR3: CASRSGASTDTQYF

D: TRBD2
J: TRBJ2-3
V: TRBV19
size: once
DNA: TGTGCCAGTAGTCTACCTCCGACTAGCGGTAGCACAGATACGCAGTATTTT
CDR3: CASSLPPTSGSTDTQYF

D: -
J: TRBJ2-7
V: TRBV27
size: -
DNA: TGTGCCAGCAGTTTATGGTCACAGAACGAGCAGTACTTC
CDR3: CASSLWSQNEQYF

D: TRBD1
J: TRBJ1-2
V: TRBV5-1
size: -
DNA: TGCGCCAGCAGCTCTGGGACAGGGGGGGTAACCAACTATGGCTACACCTTC
CDR3: CASSSGTGGVTNYGYTF

D: -
J: TRBJ2-7
V: TRBV5-1
size: -
DNA: TGCGCCAGCAGCTGGTCGAGTGCCTACGAGCAGTACTTC
CDR3: CASSWSSAYEQYF

D: -
J: TRBJ2-1
V: TRBV19
size: -
DNA: TGTGCCAGTAGTCGTCTAGCCGTCAATGAGCAGTTCTTC
CDR3: CASSRLAVNEQFF

D: TRBD2
J: TRBJ2-2
V: TRBV30
size: -
DNA: TGTGCCTGGAGTGCTCGGACTAGCGGGTGGAACACCGGGGAGCTGTTTTTT
CDR3: CAWSARTSGWNTGELFF

D: TRBD1
J: TRBJ2-2
V: TRBV18
size: -
DNA: TGTGCCAGCTCCCCCGGGACAGCAGGCCGGGAGCTGTTTTTT
CDR3: CASSPGTAGRELFF

D: -
J: TRBJ2-3
V: TRBV6-1
size: -
DNA: TGTGCCAGCAGCCCTGGGGGCAGTAGCTCAGATACGCAGTATTTT
CDR3: CASSPGGSSSDTQYF

D: -
J: TRBJ1-2
V: TRBV5-6
size: -
DNA: TGTGCCAGCAAGGACATAGCTAACTATGGCTACACCTTC
CDR3: CASKDIANYGYTF

D: -
J: TRBJ2-2
V: TRBV5-6
size: -
DNA: TGTGCCAGCAGCTCGTACAGAGCCGCCGGGGAGCTGTTTTTT
CDR3: CASSSYRAAGELFF

D: TRBD2
J: TRBJ2-1
V: TRBV7-9
size: -
DNA: TGTGCCAGCAGCCCTGAGAGGAGCGGGAGGGCCACCGATGAGCAGTTCTTC
CDR3: CASSPERSGRATDEQFF

D: -
J: TRBJ1-1
V: TRBV2
size: -
DNA: TGTGCCAGCAGAGAATTACTTGTAACTGAAGCTTTCTTT
CDR3: CASRELLVTEAFF

D: -
J: TRBJ1-3
V: TRBV6-5
size: -
DNA: TGTGCCAGCAGAGATACAGGGACGGGAAACACCATATATTTT
CDR3: CASRDTGTGNTIYF

D: -
J: TRBJ1-2
V: TRBV15
size: -
DNA: TGTGCCACCAGCCCAGACAGGAACTATGGCTACACCTTC
CDR3: CATSPDRNYGYTF

D: TRBD1
J: TRBJ1-3
V: TRBV5-1
size: -
DNA: TGCGCCAGCAGCTTGGAACCCGGACAGGGGGCCTCCGATCGGGACACCATATATTTT
CDR3: CASSLEPGQGASDRDTIYF

D: -
J: TRBJ1-2
V: TRBV10-3
size: -
DNA: TGTGCCGCCGCCAGGGAGGCCAACTATGGCTACACCTTC
CDR3: CAAAREANYGYTF

D: -
J: TRBJ2-1
V: TRBV29-1
size: -
DNA: TGCAGCGTCGCAAATTCCTACAGGAGCTCCTACAATGAGCAGTTCTTC
CDR3: CSVANSYRSSYNEQFF

D: TRBD1
J: TRBJ2-5
V: TRBV5-1
size: few
DNA: TGCGCCTCGGGACAGGGGGCGCGGGAGACCCAGTACTTC
CDR3: CASGQGARETQYF

D: TRBD2
J: TRBJ2-3
V: TRBV7-2
size: -
DNA: TGTGCCAGCACGCAAGCGGGAGTAATAGATACGCAGTATTTT
CDR3: CASTQAGVIDTQYF

D: -
J: TRBJ2-1
V: TRBV5-1
size: -
DNA: TGCGCCAGCAGCCGGACAGGGGGACTAGCGGACAATGAGCAGTTCTTC
CDR3: CASSRTGGLADNEQFF

D: -
J: TRBJ1-1
V: TRBV29-1
size: -
DNA: TGCAGCGTTGGCAGACAGATTCTGAACACTGAAGCTTTCTTT
CDR3: CSVGRQILNTEAFF

D: TRBD1
J: TRBJ2-2
V: TRBV5-1
size: -
DNA: TGCGCCAGCAGGCCAGACAGGGATTCGGTCGCCGGGGAGCTGTTTTTT
CDR3: CASRPDRDSVAGELFF

D: TRBD1
J: TRBJ1-1
V: TRBV5-8
size: -
DNA: TGTGCCAGCACCCGGGGGACAGGGAACACTGAAGCTTTCTTT
CDR3: CASTRGTGNTEAFF

D: -
J: TRBJ1-2
V: TRBV19
size: -
DNA: TGTGCCAGTAGTATAGGGGACATCTATGGCTACACCTTC
CDR3: CASSIGDIYGYTF

D: -
J: TRBJ1-1
V: TRBV6-5
size: -
DNA: TGTGCCAGCAGTTTAAGTCAGGTGAACACTGAAGCTTTCTTT
CDR3: CASSLSQVNTEAFF

D: -
J: TRBJ2-1
V: TRBV7-2
size: -
DNA: TGTGCCAGTCAATATAACCCCCTAAATGAGCAGTTCTTC
CDR3: CASQYNPLNEQFF

D: TRBD1
J: TRBJ2-1
V: TRBV29-1
size: -
DNA: TGCAGCGGGTGGGGACAGGGGAAGAGTGAGCAGTTCTTC
CDR3: CSGWGQGKSEQFF